These 19 T cell receptor beta chains share one sample of origin, sequenced in a study of T cells after yellow fever vaccination. MiXCR, applied by TCRdb to the 5' RACE reads, yields one record per CDR3 protein. The sample has 500,000 to 700,000 distinct CDR3 sequences, about 19% seen once; the top ten hold around an eighth. The sequencing here drew on PBMCs, taken 15 days after the yellow fever booster vaccination. The receptors derive from a man younger than 40 who received the YFV17D yellow fever vaccine.

This clonotype was seen a few times. The chain has TRBV20-1 and TRBJ1-1; perhaps TRBD1 as D (5 bases). Germline V gives CDR1 DFQATT, CDR2 SNEGSKA (reference sequence). V lost 0 bases, J lost 0 bases, and 17 bases lay in between. This CDR3 region has 17 residues. CDR3 DNA sequence: TGCAGTGCTAGAGATTCAGGGAGGGGCTCAGTGAACACTGAAGCTTTCTTT. This sequence encodes CSARDSGRGSVNTEAFF.

This chain joins TRBV7-2 and TRBJ2-2; 8 nucleotides match TRBD2. After removal of 2 bases from V and 5 bases from J, the junction contained 4 bases not matched to a gene. This CDR3 is 15 amino acids long. The germline V gene encodes CDR1 SGHTA and CDR2 FQGNSA. The CDR3 is CASSLWAGGTGELFF. CDR3 sequence (DNA): TGTGCCAGCAGCTTATGGGCGGGAGGTACCGGGGAGCTGTTTTTT.

A remark on this clonotype: Because the CDR3 is missing its conserved closing phenylalanine or tryptophan, this is likely a read error. The DNA is left out, because the CDR3 cannot be placed on it with certainty; the CDR3 is given as TCRdb lists it. The rearrangement links TRBV1 to TRBJ1-2. TRBV1 is flagged as a pseudogene. The CDR3 length equals 13 residues, ends included. CDR3 residues: CTSSVILRYGYTL.

The V and J genes are TRBV20-1 and TRBJ1-1; TRBD1 might be the D (6 bases). The CDR3 contains 12 residues. Germline V lookup: CDR1 DFQATT, CDR2 SNEGSKA (reference sequence). V was cut by 8 bases and J by 4 bases, with 14 bases left in between. This CDR3 is CSTKKGGTEAFF. CDR3 DNA: TGCAGTACAAAAAAAGGGGGCACTGAAGCTTTCTTT.

At least ten counts were recorded for this clonotype. V is TRBV20-1 and J is TRBJ2-7; TRBD1 aligns across 7 bases. The CDR3 sequence is 16 residues long. Germline values: CDR1 DFQATT, CDR2 SNEGSKA (reference sequence). Trimming cost V 0 bases and J 3 bases; bases outside gene matches: 11. CDR3 sequence reads: CSARDSSGQGVYEQYF. DNA for the CDR3: TGCAGTGCTAGAGATTCCTCTGGGCAGGGGGTCTACGAGCAGTACTTC.

CDR3 residues: CSARSQGYQPQHF. The CDR3 bases are TGCAGTGCTAGGAGTCAGGGGTATCAGCCCCAGCATTTT. V and J are TRBV20-1 and TRBJ1-5; the D gene is possibly TRBD1 (6 bases). Germline V lookup: CDR1 DFQATT, CDR2 SNEGSKA (reference sequence). The CDR3 extends over 13 amino acids. Trimming pared 3 bases from V and 5 bases from J, leaving 11 bases between.

V is TRBV10-3 and J is TRBJ2-3; D might be TRBD2 (6 bases). Germline V CDR1 and CDR2: ENHRY, SYGVKD. The V end was cut by 2 bases, the J end by 0 bases, with 9 bases between. The CDR3 totals 15 residues. CDR3 nucleotides: TGTGCCATCAGTGAGGTCGGGGGTAGCACAGATACGCAGTATTTT. It encodes CAISEVGGSTDTQYF.

The sample holds a few counts of this clonotype. This rearrangement joins TRBV6-5 to TRBJ2-5; 8 bases fit TRBD2. V gave up 2 bases and J gave up 2 bases; unmatched junction bases: 7. This CDR3 contains 16 residues. CDR1 is MNHEY and CDR2 is SVGAGI in the germline V gene. CDR3 sequence reads: CASSYLTGTSQETQYF. The CDR3 nucleotides are TGTGCCAGCAGTTACCTTACCGGGACTAGTCAAGAGACCCAGTACTTC.

This clonotype was seen a handful of times. DNA of the CDR3: TGTGCCAGCAGTCTGAGACAGGGGGTGGCCTACGAGCAGTACTTC. Translated, it gives CASSLRQGVAYEQYF. The V and J genes are TRBV6-1 and TRBJ2-7, with 9 bases lining up with TRBD1. Germline V gives CDR1 MNHNS, CDR2 SASEGT. The CDR3 has 15 amino acids. The V and J ends lost 5 bases and 2 bases, in that order; junction bases with no gene match: 7.

This chain links TRBV9 with TRBJ2-7; D gene unclear. Trimming left V 3 bases short and J 3 bases short, with 7 bases between. The CDR3 runs 12 residues. CDR1 is SGDLS and CDR2 is YYNGEE in the germline V gene. CDR3 DNA sequence: TGTGCCAGCAGCGCCAGAGTCTACGAGCAGTACTTC. It encodes CASSARVYEQYF.

This chain connects TRBV7-8 to TRBJ2-7; D gene ambiguous. V was cut by 2 bases and J by 0 bases, with 17 bases left in between. Germline V gene lookup returns CDR1 SGHVS and CDR2 FQNEAQ. This CDR3 spans 17 amino acids. The CDR3 DNA follows: TGTGCCAGCAGCTTAAAGGTGGCGGCGCCCAGCTCCTACGAGCAGTACTTC. Its translation is CASSLKVAAPSSYEQYF. The whole variable domain, remainder taken from reference TRBV7-8 and TRBJ2-7, is GAGVSQSPRYKVAKRGQDVALRCDPISGHVSLFWYQQALGQGPEFLTYFQNEAQLDKSGLPSDRFFAERPEGSVSTLKIQRTQQEDSAVYLCASSLKVAAPSSYEQYFGPGTRLTVT.

The rearrangement uses TRBV7-9 and TRBJ2-2; D remains unclear. The V end lost 4 bases, the J end lost 3 bases, and 18 bases lay between the germline ends. CDR3 size: 17 residues. Germline CDR1 and CDR2: SEHNR and FQNEAQ (reference sequence). The CDR3 loop reads CASSSAVGRTYTGELFF. The CDR3 DNA reads as TGTGCCAGCAGCTCAGCCGTTGGCAGGACCTACACCGGGGAGCTGTTTTTT.

A few counts support this clonotype. The V gene is TRBV6-1, the J gene TRBJ2-3; D not resolved. Per the germline V gene, CDR1 is MNHNS and CDR2 is SASEGT. Deletions cut 6 bases from V and 5 bases from J, with 18 bases between. CDR3 length: 15 residues. This chain's CDR3 is CASSLTGQEGDTQYF. The CDR3 DNA follows: TGTGCCAGCAGCCTGACGGGCCAAGAAGGAGATACGCAGTATTTT.

The chain recombines TRBV28 with TRBJ2-7; 11 positions agree with TRBD1. This CDR3 region has 15 residues. V was pared by 5 bases and J by 2 bases, with 5 bases of the junction left unmatched. Per the germline V gene, CDR1 is MDHEN and CDR2 is SYDVKM. CDR3 amino acids: CASSPGGQGAYEQYF. The CDR3 region has the DNA TGTGCCAGCAGTCCTGGGGGACAGGGGGCCTACGAGCAGTACTTC.

This clonotype was counted a few times. V and J are TRBV29-1 and TRBJ2-7, with 11 bases identical to TRBD1. The length of the CDR3 is 13 residues. Germline lookup yields CDR1 SQVTM and CDR2 ANQGSEA. V was pared by 7 bases and J by 1 base, with 3 bases of the junction left unmatched. The CDR3 DNA reads TGCAGCGGGGGACAGGGGGTTTCCTACGAGCAGTACTTC. Protein: CSGGQGVSYEQYF.

The table lists this clonotype with a few counts. The chain couples TRBV19 to TRBJ2-1, with TRBD2 identical over 10 bases. V was pared by 2 bases and J by 5 bases, with 3 bases of the junction left unmatched. This CDR3 spans 15 amino acids. Germline V gene sequence: CDR1 LNHDA, CDR2 SQIVND (reference sequence). The CDR3 is CASSISSGGHNEQFF. The CDR3, as DNA: TGTGCCAGTAGTATATCTAGCGGGGGACACAATGAGCAGTTCTTC.

The V gene is TRBV5-1, the J gene TRBJ2-1; TRBD1 agrees at 7 bases. The CDR3 length is 13 residues. In germline, CDR1 is SGHRS, CDR2 YFSETQ. V lost 5 bases, J lost 6 bases, and 5 bases stayed unmatched. CDR3 nucleotide sequence: TGCGCCAGCAGGATAGACAGGGCCAATGAGCAGTTCTTC. Protein product: CASRIDRANEQFF. Looking up the rest from reference TRBV5-1 and TRBJ2-1 gives the full variable domain: KAGVTQTPRYLIKTRGQQVTLSCSPISGHRSVSWYQQTPGQGLQFLFEYFSETQRNKGNFPGRFSGRQFSNSRSEMNVSTLELGDSALYLCASRIDRANEQFFGPGTRLTVL.

In its sample, this clonotype was seen many times. The V and J genes are TRBV7-2 and TRBJ1-2; TRBD1 matches 12 bases. The germline V gene has CDR1 SGHTA and CDR2 FQGNSA. J lost 5 bases, V lost 4 bases, and 8 bases had no gene match. The CDR3 covers 16 residues. The CDR3 bases are TGTGCCAGCAGCTCCCCCGGGGACAGGGGGCTTTATGGCTACACCTTC. It codes for CASSSPGDRGLYGYTF.

The chain links TRBV5-1 to TRBJ2-7, with 8 bases aligning to TRBD2. The germline V gene encodes CDR1 SGHRS and CDR2 YFSETQ. The length of the CDR3 is 14 residues. V lost 6 bases and J lost 3; bases outside the gene matches: 8. Here the CDR3 DNA reads TGCGCCAGCAAGCGGGGGACGGATAACTACGAGCAGTACTTC. It specifies CASKRGTDNYEQYF.